These 21 T cell receptor beta chains were all obtained from the same sample, sequenced in a study of T cell responses to AZD1222 COVID-19 vaccine. Sequencing was performed with immunoSEQ multiplex PCR; in TCRdb, only in-frame clones are kept and a portion is missing. Found here are 150,000 or so clones, about 91% of them singletons; the top ten hold about 3.7%. The material was peripheral blood, obtained 28 days after the second AZD1222 dose. These receptors all stem from an adult who received the AZD1222 COVID-19 vaccine.

About this clone: One junction end disagrees with the germline gene, perhaps due to a read error. The chain couples TRBV7-2 to TRBJ1-2; possibly TRBD1 for D (5 bases). CDR3 length: 13 residues. In germline, CDR1 is SGHTA, CDR2 FQGNSA. In nucleotides, the CDR3 is TGTGCCAGCAGCTTAGGAATCGCCAGGGAGAGCTACTTC. It specifies CASSLGIARESYF. The entire variable domain, with the rest obtained from reference TRBV7-2 and TRBJ1-2, is as follows: GAGVSQSPSNKVTEKGKDVELRCDPISGHTALYWYRQSLGQGLEFLIYFQGNSAPDKSGLPSDRFSAERTGGSVSTLTIQRTQQEDSAVYLCASSLGIARESYFGSGTRLTVV.

This chain connects TRBV27 to TRBJ2-7, with D perhaps TRBD2 (6 bases). CDR1 is MNHEY, CDR2 SMNVEV, per germline (reference sequence). Trimming pared 5 bases from V and 1 base from J, leaving 12 bases between. The CDR3 is made up of 14 amino acids. Here the CDR3 DNA reads TGTGCCAGCAGTCCCGTTAGCGGTTCCTACGAGCAGTACTTC. Translation: CASSPVSGSYEQYF.

This chain links TRBV10-3 with TRBJ2-3; perhaps TRBD1 as D (5 bases). Germline V gene sequence: CDR1 ENHRY, CDR2 SYGVKD. Deletions cut 3 bases from V and 3 bases from J, with 10 bases between. The CDR3 has 14 amino acids. The CDR3 DNA reads TGTGCCATCAGTGAAAGGGGAAGAACAGATACGCAGTATTTT. Protein sequence: CAISERGRTDTQYF.

The chain recombines TRBV11-3 with TRBJ1-1; D call uncertain. The germline CDR1 and CDR2 sequences are SGHNT and YENEEA. The CDR3 is made up of 14 amino acids. The germline V and J ends were trimmed by 3 bases and 0 bases, with 8 bases remaining between them. As DNA, the CDR3 is TGTGCCAGCAGCTTGTCCAGTGTGAACACTGAAGCTTTCTTT. This sequence encodes CASSLSSVNTEAFF.

This clone was found once. The chain employs TRBV19 and TRBJ1-2; D unclear. V was shortened by 4 bases and J by 4 bases, with 13 bases between the two germline ends. From germline, CDR1 is LNHDA and CDR2 SQIVND (reference sequence). The CDR3 spans 14 residues. For the CDR3, the DNA is TGTGCCAGTAGTAATGATCCCAACGTCTATGGCTACACCTTC. Amino acids: CASSNDPNVYGYTF. Using reference TRBV19 and TRBJ1-2 for the parts outside the CDR3, the full variable domain is DGGITQSPKYLFRKEGQNVTLSCEQNLNHDAMYWYRQDPGQGLRLIYYSQIVNDFQKGDIAEGYSVSREKKESFPLTVTSAQKNPTAFYLCASSNDPNVYGYTFGSGTRLTVV.

The chain links TRBV19 to TRBJ1-1; 8 bases are shared with TRBD1. Germline V gene data show CDR1 as LNHDA and CDR2 as SQIVND (reference sequence). This CDR3 has 17 residues. V lost 6 bases to trimming and J lost 0 bases; unmatched junction nucleotides: 12. The CDR3 coding sequence is TGTGCCAGTAGGGACAGGGTCTACAGGGATCTGAACACTGAAGCTTTCTTT. Translating it yields CASRDRVYRDLNTEAFF. Filled out from reference TRBV19 and TRBJ1-1, the complete variable domain reads DGGITQSPKYLFRKEGQNVTLSCEQNLNHDAMYWYRQDPGQGLRLIYYSQIVNDFQKGDIAEGYSVSREKKESFPLTVTSAQKNPTAFYLCASRDRVYRDLNTEAFFGQGTRLTVV.

The CDR3 nucleotides are TGTGCCAGCAGCTGGGAGGGGGCCCACAATCAGCCCCAGCATTTT. It encodes CASSWEGAHNQPQHF. This chain connects TRBV6-5 to TRBJ1-5; TRBD1 matches at 7 bases. Germline assignment: CDR1 MNHEY and CDR2 SVGAGI. J gave up 3 bases and V 6 bases, and 8 bases lay outside the gene matches. The CDR3 consists of 15 residues.

This clone was seen only once. The same CDR3 also results from other DNA sequences found in this sample. The CDR3 region is CASSQTGGSGYTF. The CDR3 DNA is TGCGCCAGCAGCCAAACAGGGGGCTCTGGCTACACCTTC. The genes are TRBV4-1 and TRBJ1-2, with TRBD1 matching over 9 bases. The length of the CDR3 is 13 residues. J was trimmed by 7 bases and V by 2 bases; bases with no gene match: 2. Per germline, CDR1 MGHRA and CDR2 YSYEKL.

This sequence joins TRBV28 and TRBJ1-4; no clear D. V was clipped by 8 bases and J by 0 bases, with 7 bases between them. The CDR3 runs to 13 residues. Germline V CDR1 and CDR2: MDHEN, SYDVKM. The CDR3 DNA is TGTGCCAGCGGTGAAGCAACTAATGAAAAACTGTTTTTT. This translates into CASGEATNEKLFF.

The chain joins TRBV28 to TRBJ1-1, with 8 bases matching TRBD1. The ends lost 6 bases at V and 8 bases at J; junction bases unmatched: 8. The CDR3 is made up of 13 amino acids. CDR1 and CDR2 (germline): MDHEN, SYDVKM. CDR3 in amino acids: CASSRQGLTEAFF. The CDR3 DNA is TGTGCCAGCAGCCGACAGGGGCTCACCGAAGCTTTCTTT.

The V and J genes are TRBV6-2 or TRBV6-3 and TRBJ1-1, with 8 bases matching TRBD1. The V and J ends lost 2 bases and 6 bases, in that order; junction bases with no gene match: 17. The CDR3 length is 18 residues. CDR1 and CDR2 (germline): MNHEY, SVGEGT. The CDR3 sequence is CASSYQSGRGLVLAEAFF. As DNA, the CDR3 is TGTGCCAGCAGTTACCAATCGGGCAGGGGGCTTGTTCTCGCTGAAGCTTTCTTT.

The chain carries TRBV7-2 and TRBJ1-1; no firm D call. Germline lookup yields CDR1 SGHTA and CDR2 FQGNSA. The CDR3 has 14 amino acids. V shed 3 bases and J shed 3 bases, with 11 bases lying between them. The CDR3 here is CASSFQSGDTEAFF. CDR3 in DNA: TGTGCCAGCAGCTTCCAAAGTGGGGACACTGAAGCTTTCTTT.

J is TRBJ2-7 and V is TRBV19; 9 bases align to TRBD1. From germline, CDR1 is LNHDA and CDR2 SQIVND (reference sequence). This CDR3 spans 16 amino acids. Losses at the gene ends were 7 bases for V and 3 bases for J; bases not matched to a gene: 13. The CDR3 loop is CASNNLGQGKGYEQYF. CDR3 in DNA: TGTGCCAGTAACAACCTAGGACAGGGGAAAGGCTACGAGCAGTACTTC.

The chain joins TRBV27 to TRBJ1-6; D perhaps matches TRBD1 (5 bases). The CDR3 contains 15 residues. Trimming left V 7 bases short and J 3 bases short, with 13 bases between. Germline values: CDR1 MNHEY, CDR2 SMNVEV (reference sequence). The CDR3 loop reads CASTQGSGYNSPLHF. The CDR3 DNA reads TGTGCCAGCACCCAGGGAAGCGGCTATAATTCACCCCTCCACTTT.

The chain links TRBV5-1 to TRBJ2-3, with a weak D call TRBD2 (6 bases). The V gene lost 0 bases and the J gene lost 4 bases, with 6 bases spanning the gap. CDR3 length: 13 amino acids. The germline gives CDR1 SGHRS, CDR2 YFSETQ. As DNA, the CDR3 is TGCGCCAGCAGCTTGGGGGGGGCAGATACGCAGTATTTT. Protein sequence: CASSLGGADTQYF.

V gene TRBV6-5 combines with J gene TRBJ1-3; no definite D call. The CDR3 contains 15 residues. Germline assignment: CDR1 MNHEY and CDR2 SVGAGI. Trimming took off 6 bases at V and 0 bases at J, with 12 bases between the two ends. The CDR3 nucleotides are TGTGCCAGCAGACTCTCACAGTACTCTGGAAACACCATATATTTT. Its protein is CASRLSQYSGNTIYF.

CDR3 bases: TGTGCCAGCAAACCGGCGAATCAGCCCCAGCATTTT. Its translation: CASKPANQPQHF. The chain employs TRBV28 and TRBJ1-5, with unresolved D. The CDR3 is 12 residues long. In germline, CDR1 is MDHEN, CDR2 SYDVKM. V gave up 7 bases and J gave up 4 bases, with 8 bases separating them.

This chain uses TRBV19 with TRBJ1-3; D possibly corresponds to TRBD1 (6 bases). With 5 bases removed from V and 0 bases from J, the gap between germline ends came to 26 bases. Germline-derived CDR1 and CDR2 are LNHDA and SQIVND (reference sequence). This CDR3 contains 20 residues. CDR3 in amino acids: CASSPAAPVTGTISGNTIYF. As DNA, the CDR3 is TGTGCCAGTAGTCCCGCCGCCCCCGTTACAGGGACCATCTCTGGAAACACCATATATTTT. Full variable domain (remainder filled in from reference TRBV19 and TRBJ1-3): DGGITQSPKYLFRKEGQNVTLSCEQNLNHDAMYWYRQDPGQGLRLIYYSQIVNDFQKGDIAEGYSVSREKKESFPLTVTSAQKNPTAFYLCASSPAAPVTGTISGNTIYFGEGSWLTVV.

The gene calls are TRBV12-3 or TRBV12-4 and TRBJ1-2; possible D gene TRBD1, 6 bases. The CDR3 contains 11 residues. Trimming stripped 6 bases from V and 8 bases from J, with 10 bases between. For the CDR3, the DNA is TGTGCCAGCAGCCGTGGACAGGGCTACACCTTC. It codes for CASSRGQGYTF.

V is TRBV5-1 and J is TRBJ2-5; the match to TRBD2 covers 14 bases. The CDR3 runs to 17 residues. V lost 4 bases to trimming and J lost 5 bases; unmatched junction nucleotides: 10. Germline V gene sequence: CDR1 SGHRS, CDR2 YFSETQ. In DNA, the CDR3 is TGCGCCAGCAGCCCGGGGACTAGCGGGAGCGGGGAGGAGACCCAGTACTTC. Translating gives CASSPGTSGSGEETQYF.

The V gene is TRBV18, the J gene TRBJ1-1; D perhaps matches TRBD1 (5 bases). The CDR3 length is 14 residues. V was cut by 6 bases and J by 2 bases, with 13 bases left in between. Germline lookup yields CDR1 KGHSH and CDR2 LQKENI. DNA for the CDR3: TGTGCCAGCTCGCCCGACAGATTCAACACTGAAGCTTTCTTT. Encoded protein: CASSPDRFNTEAFF.